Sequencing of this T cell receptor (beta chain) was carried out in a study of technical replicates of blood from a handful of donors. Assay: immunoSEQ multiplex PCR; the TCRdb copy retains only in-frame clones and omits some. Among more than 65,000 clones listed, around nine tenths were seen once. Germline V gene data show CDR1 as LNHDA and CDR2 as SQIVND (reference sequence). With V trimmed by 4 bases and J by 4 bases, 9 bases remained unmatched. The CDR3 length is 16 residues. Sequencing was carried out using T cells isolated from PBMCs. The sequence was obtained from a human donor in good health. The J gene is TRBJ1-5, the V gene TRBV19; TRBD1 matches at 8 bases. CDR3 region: CASSRVGDRSNQPQHF. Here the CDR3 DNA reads TGTGCCAGTAGTAGGGTCGGGGACAGGTCTAATCAGCCCCAGCATTTT.